The rows below give T cell receptor beta chains drawn from one sample of a study of CD8+CD57+ T cells in acquired aplastic anemia. TCRdb processed the reads anew with MiXCR; each CDR3 protein has one entry. The data hold approximately 170,000 distinct CDR3 sequences, with around 43% observed a single time. The source material was sorted CD4+, CD8+, or CD8+CD57+ T cells (not recorded which) from PBMCs. These receptors originate from a human donor with aplastic anemia. Both conserved end residues are part of each CDR3. The D gene is left open where the match is weak. The size field is filled for only some rows; it gives once, few, many or a size class.

size: .; J: TRBJ2-5; V: TRBV5-1; D: .; DNA: TGCGCCAGCAGCTTGCTGGCAGCGGAACAAGAGACCCAGTACTTC; CDR3: CASSLLAAEQETQYF
size: .; J: TRBJ2-1; V: TRBV20-1; D: .; DNA: TGCAGTGCTAGAGTGCGGGGCTCCTACAATGAGCAGTTCTTC; CDR3: CSARVRGSYNEQFF
size: once; J: TRBJ2-6; V: TRBV15; D: .; DNA: TGTGCCACCACCCCGGCAGGGATCGGGGCCAACGTCCTGACTTTC; CDR3: CATTPAGIGANVLTF
size: few; J: TRBJ1-2; V: TRBV5-1; D: TRBD1; DNA: TGCGCCAGCAGCTATGGGGACAGGTTATCTGATGGCTACACCTTC; CDR3: CASSYGDRLSDGYTF
size: many; J: TRBJ2-5; V: TRBV7-7; D: TRBD2; DNA: TGTGCTAGCAGCTTAGTCGGGACTATGCAAGAGACCCAGTACTTC; CDR3: CASSLVGTMQETQYF
size: once; J: TRBJ1-2; V: TRBV25-1; D: TRBD1; DNA: TGTGCCAGCAGTGACCCCGGGACAGGGCCTTTGGGCAACTATGGCTACACCTTC; CDR3: CASSDPGTGPLGNYGYTF
size: .; J: TRBJ2-7; V: TRBV4-1; D: TRBD2; DNA: TGCGCCAGCAGCCAAGATACAGCGGGAGGTTACTACGAGCAGTACTTC; CDR3: CASSQDTAGGYYEQYF
size: many; J: TRBJ2-3; V: TRBV2; D: TRBD1; DNA: TGTGCCAGCAGTGACAGGGGGCTTATAGATACGCAGTATTTT; CDR3: CASSDRGLIDTQYF
size: few; J: TRBJ1-2; V: TRBV7-3; D: TRBD1; DNA: TGTGCCAGCAGCTTGAGAGGGGGGACAGGGGATGGCTACACCTTC; CDR3: CASSLRGGTGDGYTF
size: many; J: TRBJ1-4; V: TRBV6-5; D: .; DNA: TGTGCCAGCAGTTATGACAGCCTGGGGGAAAAACTGTTTTTT; CDR3: CASSYDSLGEKLFF